This T cell receptor beta chain came from a study of cytomegalovirus exposure and HLA in healthy donors. The study ran its PCR with 60 Vbeta and 13 Jbeta primers. Assay used: immunoSEQ multiplex PCR; TCRdb lists only in-frame clones, some missing. Of 150,000 to 200,000 clones in the sample, roughly 78% were seen once. The CDR3 length is 14 residues. Trimming removed 0 bases at V and 0 bases at J, with 9 bases between. Germline V gives CDR1 GTSNPN, CDR2 SVGIG (reference sequence). The specimen sequenced was PBMCs. The sequence was obtained from a woman aged 45-65 years in good health and CMV-seropositive. This sequence joins TRBV30 and TRBJ2-7; D might be TRBD2 (5 bases). DNA for the CDR3: TGTGCCTGGAGTGTACTAGGGTCCTCCTACGAGCAGTACTTC. Translating it yields CAWSVLGSSYEQYF.